One sample yielded the 9 T cell receptor beta chains listed below, sequenced in a study of T cell responses to AZD1222 COVID-19 vaccine (dated by TCRdb to the early 2020s). The library was made by the immunoSEQ multiplex PCR assay. The clones in this table, taken by TCRdb from immuneACCESS, are in-frame only. Not every clone is retained; where verified, under half of the shortfall comes from an unresolved V gene, and the cause of the rest is unknown. This sample gives 140,000 to 150,000 clones in total; roughly 90% of them show up just once. The leading ten clones occupy more than 3.5% of the sample. The time point label on this specimen signifies: baseline before first vaccination. The sample was peripheral blood, taken on day 0 of AZD1222 vaccination. The source is an adult in good health.

This clone occurred once. The rearrangement joins TRBV19 to TRBJ2-2; unclear D gene. The CDR3 sequence is 14 residues long. V was cut by 8 bases and J by 1 base, with 11 bases left in between. Germline V lookup: CDR1 LNHDA, CDR2 SQIVND (reference sequence). The CDR3 reads CASRPRRNTGELFF. CDR3 sequence (DNA): TGTGCCAGTCGTCCGCGGAGGAACACCGGGGAGCTGTTTTTT.

The chain employs TRBV19 and TRBJ2-5; no firm D call. V was clipped by 5 bases and J by 2 bases, with 3 bases between them. Per the germline V gene, CDR1 is LNHDA and CDR2 is SQIVND (reference sequence). There are 11 residues in the CDR3. For the CDR3, the DNA is TGTGCCAGTAGTTCTCAAGAGACCCAGTACTTC. This codes for CASSSQETQYF.

The genes are TRBV14 and TRBJ2-7, with D unresolved. Looked up from germline, CDR1 is SGHDN and CDR2 is FVKESK. CDR3 length: 12 residues. V was cut by 4 bases and J by 3 bases, with 7 bases left in between. In DNA form, the CDR3 reads TGTGCCAGCAGCCCTAACGGCTACGAGCAGTACTTC. Translated: CASSPNGYEQYF. Full variable domain (outside the CDR3, taken from reference TRBV14 and TRBJ2-7): EAGVTQFPSHSVIEKGQTVTLRCDPISGHDNLYWYRRVMGKEIKFLLHFVKESKQDESGMPNNRFLAERTGGTYSTLKVQPAELEDSGVYFCASSPNGYEQYFGPGTRLTVT.

The chain has TRBV30 and TRBJ1-1; TRBD1 might be the D (6 bases). In germline, CDR1 is GTSNPN, CDR2 SVGIG (reference sequence). This CDR3 has 12 amino acids. Trimming shortened V by 4 bases and J by 5 bases, and 11 bases separated the two germline ends. For the CDR3, the DNA is TGTGCCTGGATCCAGGGGAAAACTGAAGCTTTCTTT. Its protein is CAWIQGKTEAFF.

This chain connects TRBV11-2 to TRBJ2-6, with D possibly matching TRBD1 (6 bases). Germline V gene sequence: CDR1 SGHAT, CDR2 FQNNGV. This CDR3 comprises 13 residues. The germline V and J ends were trimmed by 9 bases and 1 base, with 7 bases remaining between them. This chain's CDR3 is CASQGSGANVLTF. DNA of the CDR3: TGTGCCAGTCAGGGGTCTGGGGCCAACGTCCTGACTTTC.

This chain links TRBV7-2 with TRBJ2-7; the D is unclear. Germline CDR1 and CDR2: SGHTA and FQGNSA. The CDR3 sequence is 13 residues long. V was shortened by 5 bases and J by 4 bases, with 12 bases between the two germline ends. The CDR3 reads CASSQDPLYEQYF. As DNA, the CDR3 is TGTGCCAGCAGCCAAGACCCCCTGTACGAGCAGTACTTC.

The rearrangement joins TRBV9 to TRBJ1-2; D gene unclear. The CDR3 runs to 13 residues. V lost 4 bases and J lost 7, with 14 bases in between. The germline gives CDR1 SGDLS, CDR2 YYNGEE. CDR3 nucleotide sequence: TGTGCCAGCAGCTCCCGGGAGGGCGGTGGCTACACCTTC. Its translation: CASSSREGGGYTF.

V and J are TRBV27 and TRBJ2-7; 9 bases are shared with TRBD2. J gave up 4 bases and V 2 bases, and 6 bases lay outside the gene matches. The CDR3 spans 15 residues. Germline V gives CDR1 MNHEY, CDR2 SMNVEV (reference sequence). The CDR3 nucleotides read TGTGCCAGCAGTTTAACATCTAGCGGGGTTTACGAGCAGTACTTC. Its protein product is CASSLTSSGVYEQYF.

This chain joins TRBV10-3 and TRBJ1-5, with D perhaps matching TRBD1 (5 bases). Trimming took 4 bases from V and 1 from J, leaving 8 bases between them. This CDR3 has 14 amino acids. Germline V gene lookup returns CDR1 ENHRY and CDR2 SYGVKD. In DNA form, the CDR3 reads TGTGCCATCAGTGTCGGGGACAGCAATCAGCCCCAGCATTTT. Translating it yields CAISVGDSNQPQHF.